Sequencing of this TCR beta chain was carried out in a study of a mutant IDH1 vaccine in newly diagnosed glioma. Study details: Commencement of vaccination occurred 4-6 weeks following radiotherapy alone, or concurrently with temozolomide cycles. Standard pretreatment was either radiotherapy, temozolomide, or, for most, radiochemotherapy with temozolomide.

CDR3 size: 14 residues. Trimming stripped 5 bases from V and 9 bases from J, with 14 bases between. Germline V gene lookup returns CDR1 SGHAT and CDR2 FQNNGV. Time point: week 35, safety follow-up. The investigators gave 300 ug of mutant IDH1 20-mer peptide in each vaccine dose, together with topical imiquimod. Across weeks 1, 3, 5, 7, 11, 15, 19 and 23, patients received a vaccination each time, eight in all. On this clone itself: What it binds is unknown.

Produced via immunoSEQ multiplex PCR; TCRdb's table is partial and in-frame only. The table lists over 60,000 clones, about four fifths of them singletons. The clonotype comes from a man aged 35 to 55 with glioma. Sequencing used PBMCs, obtained from a glioma patient whose treatment included an IDH1 peptide vaccine. The rearrangement links TRBV11-2 to TRBJ1-6; perhaps TRBD1 as D (6 bases). The CDR3 loop is CASSRYRAGSPLHF. Here the CDR3 DNA reads TGTGCCAGCAGCCGCTACAGGGCAGGTTCACCCCTCCACTTT.